This passage covers 19 T cell receptor beta chains from one sample sequenced in a study of CD4 and CD8 cells across lung adenocarcinoma regions. From the PCR reads, TCRdb called clonotypes with MiXCR, one entry per CDR3 protein. In the table there are some 11,000 distinct CDR3 sequences, approximately 50% of which are singletons. Source material: CD8+ T cells from the margin of a lung tumor. These receptors originate from a male donor with lung adenocarcinoma. The CD4 and CD8 labels of this study may be unreliable.

J is TRBJ1-1 and V is TRBV10-3; a possible D gene is TRBD1 (6 bases). Germline V gene lookup returns CDR1 ENHRY and CDR2 SYGVKD. The CDR3 has 13 residues. The V end lost 11 bases, the J end lost 1 base, and 14 bases lay between the germline ends. CDR3: CAAEDRRNTEAFF. The CDR3 DNA follows: TGTGCCGCCGAAGACAGGAGGAACACTGAAGCTTTCTTT.

The rearrangement uses TRBV25-1 and TRBJ2-3; the D gene is possibly TRBD1 (7 bases). The J call may be incorrect, as the DNA end agrees better with TRBJ2-7. CDR1 MGHDK and CDR2 SYGVNS come from the germline V gene. The CDR3 is made up of 14 amino acids. Written as DNA, the CDR3 is TGTGCGGGCAGTGGGGCAGGAGGGACAGATACGCAGTACTTC. Its protein is CAGSGAGGTDTQYF.

This clonotype was observed many times. This chain connects TRBV7-2 to TRBJ2-1; 10 nucleotides line up with TRBD2. TRBJ2-7 explains the end of the DNA better; the J call may be wrong. Germline V gives CDR1 SGHTA, CDR2 FQGNSA. CDR3 size: 16 residues. As DNA, the CDR3 is TGTGCCAGCAGCTTTGGACTAGCGGAGGCAGCCTACGAGCAGTACTTC. Its protein is CASSFGLAEAAYEQYF.

The chain joins TRBV6-5 to TRBJ2-1, with 11 bases identical to TRBD2. The CDR3 consists of 16 residues. The V segment lost 2 bases and the J segment 8 bases; nucleotides outside the gene matches: 8. CDR1 is MNHEY, CDR2 SVGAGI, per germline. The CDR3 protein is CASSYRTSGHKDEQFF. CDR3 bases: TGTGCCAGCAGTTACCGGACTAGCGGGCATAAGGATGAGCAGTTCTTC.

The rearrangement uses TRBV10-3 and TRBJ2-1; D is uncertain. Looked up from germline, CDR1 is ENHRY and CDR2 is SYGVKD. V lost 3 bases and J lost 8, with 8 bases in between. The CDR3 is 12 amino acids. DNA for the CDR3: TGTGCCATCAGTGAAGGTAGAGATGAGCAGTTCTTC. It encodes CAISEGRDEQFF.

This clonotype has more than one count but fewer than ten. The chain has TRBV6-1 and TRBJ2-5; 10 positions agree with TRBD1. The end of the DNA fits TRBJ2-7 better, so the J call may be wrong. There are 15 residues in the CDR3. The V gene's germline CDR1 is MNHNS and CDR2 SASEGT. The CDR3 loop reads CASSGTGGPSYEQYF. The CDR3 DNA reads as TGTGCCAGCAGTGGGACAGGGGGTCCCTCCTACGAGCAGTACTTC.

The chain links TRBV11-1 to TRBJ2-5; D not certain. Germline V gene data show CDR1 as SGHAT and CDR2 as FQDESV (reference sequence). The CDR3 has 11 residues. V gave up 5 bases and J gave up 5 bases, with 6 bases separating them. CDR3 DNA: TGTGCCAGCAGCCAATTCGAGACCCAGTACTTC. Its translation: CASSQFETQYF.

As to this clonotype: Relative to the germline gene, one junction end is altered; a read error may explain this. V usage is TRBV6-1 and J usage is TRBJ2-3; D is possibly TRBD2 (6 bases). The CDR3 length is 14 residues. Germline values: CDR1 MNHNS, CDR2 SASEGT. The CDR3 reads CASRRPGAPDTQYF. CDR3 coding DNA: TGTGCCAGCAGGCGGCCGGGAGCCCCAGATACGCAGTACTTT.

This clonotype showed up many times. This chain joins TRBV6-1 and TRBJ2-1; 13 bases map to TRBD2. V shed 6 bases, J shed 13 bases, and the junction held 3 bases outside the gene matches. The CDR3 contains 12 residues. From germline, CDR1 is MNHNS and CDR2 SASEGT. The CDR3: CASRGLAGTQFF. The DNA of the CDR3 is TGTGCCAGCAGGGGACTAGCGGGGACCCAGTTCTTC.

V usage is TRBV7-2 and J usage is TRBJ2-1, with D unclear. This CDR3 has 14 residues. The V end lost 1 base, the J end lost 5 bases, and 9 bases lay between the germline ends. CDR1 and CDR2 from the germline V gene are SGHTA and FQGNSA. CDR3 nucleotides: TGTGCCAGCAGCTTAGAGTTCAGCGACAATGAGCAGTTCTTC. This gives the protein CASSLEFSDNEQFF. Using reference TRBV7-2 and TRBJ2-1 for the parts outside the CDR3, the full variable domain is GAGVSQSPSNKVTEKGKDVELRCDPISGHTALYWYRQSLGQGLEFLIYFQGNSAPDKSGLPSDRFSAERTGGSVSTLTIQRTQQEDSAVYLCASSLEFSDNEQFFGPGTRLTVL.

This chain links TRBV14 with TRBJ2-1, with a weak D call TRBD2 (5 bases). V lost 4 bases, J lost 10 bases, and 20 bases lay in between. This CDR3 is built from 15 residues. Germline CDR1 and CDR2: SGHDN and FVKESK. The CDR3 nucleotides are TGTGCCAGCAGCCGTTACTCTTACGAGGGCGAAGAGCAGTTCTTC. Protein: CASSRYSYEGEEQFF.

The rearrangement links TRBV11-2 to TRBJ2-1, with D perhaps matching TRBD2 (6 bases). CDR1 and CDR2 from the germline V gene are SGHAT and FQNNGV. Trimming removed 3 bases from V and 9 bases from J, with 18 bases in between. This CDR3 spans 15 amino acids. CDR3 amino acids: CASSFTWRVRGEQFF. CDR3 in DNA: TGTGCCAGCAGCTTTACGTGGAGGGTAAGGGGTGAGCAGTTCTTC.

This clonotype turned up a few times. The chain employs TRBV7-8 and TRBJ2-5; perhaps TRBD1 as D (6 bases). The CDR3 consists of 14 residues. The germline V gene has CDR1 SGHVS and CDR2 FQNEAQ. Trimming took off 5 bases at V and 4 bases at J, with 14 bases between the two ends. The CDR3 DNA sequence: TGTGCCAGCAGCCCAGGACAGAGAACAGAGACCCAGTACTTC. It encodes CASSPGQRTETQYF.

This clonotype was counted once. The V call is TRBV6-5, the J call TRBJ2-1; possibly TRBD2 for D (5 bases). Germline CDR1 and CDR2: MNHEY and SVGAGI. The V and J ends lost 0 bases and 9 bases respectively, with 6 bases between them. This CDR3 region has 12 residues. CDR3: CASSYSGSEQFF. As DNA, the CDR3 is TGTGCCAGCAGTTACTCGGGGAGTGAGCAGTTCTTC.

With respect to this clonotype: The conserved final phenylalanine or tryptophan is absent from the CDR3, which likely points to a read error. The limits of the CDR3 on the DNA are not certain, so only TCRdb's listed CDR3 is given. The gene calls are TRBV18 and TRBJ2-1; the D call in the table, TRBD2, was not verified against the DNA. Ends included, the CDR3 has 11 residues. From germline, CDR1 is KGHSH and CDR2 LQKENI. The CDR3 here is CAQLTRSPSPP.

The gene calls are TRBV6-1 and TRBJ2-4; 7 nucleotides match TRBD2. The CDR3 sequence is 16 residues long. Looked up from germline, CDR1 is MNHNS and CDR2 is SASEGT. V trimming: 8 bases; J trimming: 13 bases; junction bases outside the gene matches: 23. This CDR3 reads CASGDGGGRAENTQYF. The CDR3 bases are TGTGCCAGCGGGGATGGCGGGGGACGAGCCGAAAACACCCAGTACTTC.

The J gene is TRBJ2-4, the V gene TRBV6-1; TRBD2 is a possible D gene (7 bases). Per the germline V gene, CDR1 is MNHNS and CDR2 is SASEGT. The germline V and J ends were trimmed by 11 bases and 13 bases, with 30 bases remaining between them. The CDR3 is 15 residues long. CDR3 nucleotides: TGTGCCCGCGTCGCGGGGGCGGGAGCCCAAAATACGCAGTACTTC. Translation gives CARVAGAGAQNTQYF.

DNA of the CDR3: TGTGCCAGCAGTTCGCGGGGGTGCGCCAAAAACACGCAGTACTTC. This sequence encodes CASSSRGCAKNTQYF. This chain connects TRBV6-5 to TRBJ2-4; 7 bases agree with TRBD2. This CDR3 contains 15 residues. Per the germline V gene, CDR1 is MNHEY and CDR2 is SVGAGI. Unmatched junction bases numbered 16, after V lost 4 bases and J lost 13 bases.

Ten or more counts support this clonotype. The chain recombines TRBV7-8 with TRBJ2-1, with 7 positions matching TRBD1. Judging by the DNA end, TRBJ2-7 fits better; the J call may be wrong. Germline V CDR1 and CDR2: SGHVS, FQNEAQ. The CDR3 is 15 residues long. CDR3 DNA sequence: TGTGCCAGCAGCCGACAGGGTTCAGGGGGATACGAGCAGTACTTC. This sequence encodes CASSRQGSGGYEQYF.